This T cell receptor beta chain stems from a study of blood T cell repertoires in COVID-19. The table came from immunoSEQ multiplex PCR; TCRdb's copy has only in-frame clones and leaves some out. Here the sample spans 65,000 to 90,000 clones, more than 80% being singletons. This receptor was obtained from a woman of 80 years or more with acute or convalescent COVID-19. Sequencing was done on a sample of peripheral blood.

CDR3 region: CASSISGEYGYTF. CDR3 nucleotides: TGTGCCAGTAGTATTTCGGGTGAATATGGCTACACCTTC. The chain couples TRBV19 to TRBJ1-2; D is uncertain. The CDR3 length is 13 residues. The V and J ends lost 3 bases and 5 bases respectively, with 10 bases between them. The germline CDR1 and CDR2 sequences are LNHDA and SQIVND (reference sequence). Full variable domain (outside the CDR3, taken from reference TRBV19 and TRBJ1-2): DGGITQSPKYLFRKEGQNVTLSCEQNLNHDAMYWYRQDPGQGLRLIYYSQIVNDFQKGDIAEGYSVSREKKESFPLTVTSAQKNPTAFYLCASSISGEYGYTFGSGTRLTVV.